The clone carrying this T cell receptor beta chain was seen at least ten times. Its antigen is as yet unknown. The CDR3 loop spans 16 amino acids. The V end was cut by 0 bases, the J end by 0 bases, with 9 bases between. Per the germline V gene, CDR1 is SGHTA and CDR2 is FQGNSA. The data were taken from a study of T-cell memory formation after mild COVID-19. Across the study: The two donors had largely donor-specific TCR clusters. Points from the study as a whole: Contracting clones, day 15 to 85, had balanced CD4/CD8, and later expanders favored CD4+. Still unconfirmed is whether the second-wave clones peaking on day 37 recognized SARS-CoV-2.

5'RACE primed from the constant segment yielded TCR alpha and TCR beta cDNA libraries bearing sample barcodes and UMIs. TCRdb ran MiXCR on the 5' RACE reads and lists one entry per CDR3 protein. This table has some 57,000 distinct CDR3 sequences, more than 9% appearing once. This clonotype originated in a man younger than 35 who had mild COVID-19 (a few samples of this study predate the infection). Cell type and time point are not known. J is TRBJ2-4 and V is TRBV7-2; a possible D gene is TRBD1 (5 bases). Sequenced input: PBMCs or a T cell subset sorted from them (not recorded which). CDR3 in amino acids: CASSLAQGVAKNIQYF. The CDR3 DNA follows: TGTGCCAGCAGCTTAGCTCAGGGTGTAGCCAAAAACATTCAGTACTTC.